This T cell receptor (beta chain) was sequenced in a study of blood T cells in healthy people across ages. Points on this clonotype: The antigen is not known.

Whole-study findings and limits: Strongly correlated with naive T cell percentage was TCR beta diversity.

Then a second PCR, running about 6 to 12 cycles, was carried out with a sample-barcoded 5' primer and a J-beta primer mix. TCRdb ran MiXCR on the 5' RACE reads and lists one entry per CDR3 protein. The sample contains roughly 500,000 distinct CDR3 sequences, 27% of which appear only once. Trimming took 1 base from V and 6 from J, leaving 23 bases between them. Germline values: CDR1 SGHRS, CDR2 YFSETQ. The CDR3 has 18 amino acids. This receptor was obtained from a woman in her 70s in good health. The gene calls are TRBV5-1 and TRBJ1-5, with D perhaps TRBD1 (6 bases). The sequenced sample was blood. CDR3 bases: TGCGCCAGCAGCTTGAAGTCAGAGGGTCCAGGGGAGGGTCAGCCCCAGCATTTT. This codes for CASSLKSEGPGEGQPQHF. Together with reference TRBV5-1 and TRBJ1-5, the CDR3 gives the full variable domain: KAGVTQTPRYLIKTRGQQVTLSCSPISGHRSVSWYQQTPGQGLQFLFEYFSETQRNKGNFPGRFSGRQFSNSRSEMNVSTLELGDSALYLCASSLKSEGPGEGQPQHFGDGTRLSIL.